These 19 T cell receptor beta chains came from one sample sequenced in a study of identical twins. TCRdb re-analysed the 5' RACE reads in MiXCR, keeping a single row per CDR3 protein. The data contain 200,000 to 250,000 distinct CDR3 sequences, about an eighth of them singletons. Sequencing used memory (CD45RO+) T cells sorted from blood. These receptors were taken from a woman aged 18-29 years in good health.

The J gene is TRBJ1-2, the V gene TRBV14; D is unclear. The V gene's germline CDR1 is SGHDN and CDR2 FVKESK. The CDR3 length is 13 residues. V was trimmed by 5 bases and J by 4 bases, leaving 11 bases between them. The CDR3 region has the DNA TGTGCCAGCAGCTCCCGGGATGGCTATGGCTACACCTTC. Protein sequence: CASSSRDGYGYTF.

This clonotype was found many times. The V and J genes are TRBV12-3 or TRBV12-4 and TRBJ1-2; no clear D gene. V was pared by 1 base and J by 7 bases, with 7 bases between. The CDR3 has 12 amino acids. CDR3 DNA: TGTGCCAGCAGTTTAGACGAGAGTGGCTACACCTTC. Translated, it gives CASSLDESGYTF.

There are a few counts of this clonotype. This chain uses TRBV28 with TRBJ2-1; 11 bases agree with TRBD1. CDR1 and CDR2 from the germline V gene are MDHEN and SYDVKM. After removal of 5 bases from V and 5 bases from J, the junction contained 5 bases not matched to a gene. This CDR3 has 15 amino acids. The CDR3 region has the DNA TGTGCCAGCAGTCAGGCGGGACAGGGGGACAATGAGCAGTTCTTC. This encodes CASSQAGQGDNEQFF.

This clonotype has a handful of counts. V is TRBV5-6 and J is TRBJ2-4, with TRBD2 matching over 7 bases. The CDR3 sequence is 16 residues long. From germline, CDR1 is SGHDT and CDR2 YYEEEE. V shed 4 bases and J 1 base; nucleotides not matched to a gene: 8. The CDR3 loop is CASSLRGAGAKNIQYF. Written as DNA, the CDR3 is TGTGCCAGCAGCCTTAGGGGAGCGGGGGCCAAAAACATTCAGTACTTC.

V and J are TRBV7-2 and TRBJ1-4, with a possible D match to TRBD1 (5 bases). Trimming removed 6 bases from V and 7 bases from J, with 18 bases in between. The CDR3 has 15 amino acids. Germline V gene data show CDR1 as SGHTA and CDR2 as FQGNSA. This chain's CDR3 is CASSPSGRGSEKLFF. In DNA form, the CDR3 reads TGTGCCAGCAGTCCGTCGGGAAGGGGCTCTGAAAAACTGTTTTTT. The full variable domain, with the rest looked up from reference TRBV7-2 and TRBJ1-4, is GAGVSQSPSNKVTEKGKDVELRCDPISGHTALYWYRQSLGQGLEFLIYFQGNSAPDKSGLPSDRFSAERTGGSVSTLTIQRTQQEDSAVYLCASSPSGRGSEKLFFGSGTQLSVL.

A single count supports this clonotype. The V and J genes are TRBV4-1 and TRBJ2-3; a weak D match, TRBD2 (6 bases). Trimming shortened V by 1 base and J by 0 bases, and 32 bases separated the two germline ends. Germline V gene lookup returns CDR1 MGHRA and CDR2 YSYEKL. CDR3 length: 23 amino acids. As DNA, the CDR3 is TGCGCCAGCAGCCAAGTCGTACCCCGGGAGCCAACCTCTCCGAATGCTAGCACAGATACGCAGTATTTT. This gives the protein CASSQVVPREPTSPNASTDTQYF.

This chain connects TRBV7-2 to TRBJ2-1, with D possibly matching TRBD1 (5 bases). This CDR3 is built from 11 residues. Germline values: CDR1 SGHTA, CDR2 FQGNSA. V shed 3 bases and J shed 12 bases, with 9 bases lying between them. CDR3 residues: CASSLGRVQFF. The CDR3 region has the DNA TGTGCCAGCAGCTTGGGGCGCGTGCAGTTCTTC.

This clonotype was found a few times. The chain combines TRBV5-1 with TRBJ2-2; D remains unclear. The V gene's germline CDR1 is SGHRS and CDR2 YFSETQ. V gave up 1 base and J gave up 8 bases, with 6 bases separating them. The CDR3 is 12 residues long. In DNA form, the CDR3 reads TGCGCCAGCAGCTTGTGGCGTGGGGAGCTGTTTTTT. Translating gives CASSLWRGELFF.

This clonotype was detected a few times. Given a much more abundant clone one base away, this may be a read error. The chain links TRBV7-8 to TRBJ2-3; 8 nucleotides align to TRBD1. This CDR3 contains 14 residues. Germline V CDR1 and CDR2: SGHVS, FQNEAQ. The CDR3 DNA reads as TGTGCCAGCAGCCCCGGACAGGGTGTAGATACGCAGGATTTT. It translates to CASSPGQGVDTQDF.

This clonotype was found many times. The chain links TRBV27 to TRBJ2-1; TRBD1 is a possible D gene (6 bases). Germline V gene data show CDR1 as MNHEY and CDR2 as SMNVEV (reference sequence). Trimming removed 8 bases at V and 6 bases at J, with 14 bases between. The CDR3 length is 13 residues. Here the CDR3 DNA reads TGTGCCAGCTCTACGGGGACAACCAATGAGCAGTTCTTC. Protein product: CASSTGTTNEQFF.

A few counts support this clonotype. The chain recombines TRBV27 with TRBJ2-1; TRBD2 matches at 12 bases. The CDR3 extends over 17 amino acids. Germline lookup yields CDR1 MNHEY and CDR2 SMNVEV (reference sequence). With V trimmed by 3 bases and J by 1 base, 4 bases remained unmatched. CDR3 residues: CASSLTSGGRSYNEQFF. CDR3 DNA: TGTGCCAGCAGTTTGACTAGCGGGGGTAGGTCCTACAATGAGCAGTTCTTC.

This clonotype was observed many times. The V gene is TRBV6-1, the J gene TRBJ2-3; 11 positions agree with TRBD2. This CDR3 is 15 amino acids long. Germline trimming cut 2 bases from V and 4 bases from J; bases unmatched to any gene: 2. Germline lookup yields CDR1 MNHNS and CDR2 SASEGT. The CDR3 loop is CASSEFSGGADTQYF. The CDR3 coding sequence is TGTGCCAGCAGTGAATTTAGCGGGGGGGCAGATACGCAGTATTTT.

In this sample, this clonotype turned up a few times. The DNA of the CDR3 is TGTGCCAGCAGTTACTCAGAGAATACGCAGTATTTT. Encoded protein: CASSYSENTQYF. J is TRBJ2-3 and V is TRBV6-2 or TRBV6-3; D gene unclear. CDR1 and CDR2 (germline): MNHEY, SVGEGT. Trimming removed 0 bases at V and 7 bases at J, with 5 bases between. The CDR3 length is 12 residues.

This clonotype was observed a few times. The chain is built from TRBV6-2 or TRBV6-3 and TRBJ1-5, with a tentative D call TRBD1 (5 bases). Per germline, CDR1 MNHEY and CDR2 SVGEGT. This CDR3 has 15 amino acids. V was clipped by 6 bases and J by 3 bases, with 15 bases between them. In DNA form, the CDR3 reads TGTGCCAGCAGGGACAATAATTTTTTCAATCAGCCCCAGCATTTT. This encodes CASRDNNFFNQPQHF.

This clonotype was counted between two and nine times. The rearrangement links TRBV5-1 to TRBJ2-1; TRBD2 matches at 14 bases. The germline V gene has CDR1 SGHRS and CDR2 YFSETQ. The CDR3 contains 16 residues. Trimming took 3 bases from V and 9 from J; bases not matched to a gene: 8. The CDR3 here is CASSWGTSGSGGEQFF. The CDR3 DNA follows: TGCGCCAGCAGCTGGGGGACTAGCGGGAGTGGCGGTGAGCAGTTCTTC.

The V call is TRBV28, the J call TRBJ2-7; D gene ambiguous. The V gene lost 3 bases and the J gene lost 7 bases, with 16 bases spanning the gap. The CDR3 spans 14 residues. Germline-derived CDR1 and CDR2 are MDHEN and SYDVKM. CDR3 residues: CASSFRTRAPEQYF. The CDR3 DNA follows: TGTGCCAGCAGTTTCCGGACCCGGGCTCCTGAGCAGTACTTC.

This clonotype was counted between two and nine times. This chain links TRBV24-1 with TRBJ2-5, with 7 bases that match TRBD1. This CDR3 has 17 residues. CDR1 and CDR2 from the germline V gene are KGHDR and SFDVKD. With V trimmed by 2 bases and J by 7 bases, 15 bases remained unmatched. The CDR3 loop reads CATSDSHGEGAHGTQYF. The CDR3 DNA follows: TGTGCCACCAGTGATTCCCACGGAGAGGGGGCGCATGGGACCCAGTACTTC.

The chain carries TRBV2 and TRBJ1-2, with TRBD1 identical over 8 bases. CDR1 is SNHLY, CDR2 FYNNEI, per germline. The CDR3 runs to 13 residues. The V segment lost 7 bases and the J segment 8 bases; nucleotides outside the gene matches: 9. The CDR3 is CASTPGQGDGYTF. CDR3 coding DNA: TGTGCCAGCACCCCCGGACAGGGAGACGGCTACACCTTC.

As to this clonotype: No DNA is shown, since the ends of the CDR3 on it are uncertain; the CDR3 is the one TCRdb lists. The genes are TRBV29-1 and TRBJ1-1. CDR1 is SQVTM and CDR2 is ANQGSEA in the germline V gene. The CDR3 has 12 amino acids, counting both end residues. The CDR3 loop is CSAGLSGPEAFF.